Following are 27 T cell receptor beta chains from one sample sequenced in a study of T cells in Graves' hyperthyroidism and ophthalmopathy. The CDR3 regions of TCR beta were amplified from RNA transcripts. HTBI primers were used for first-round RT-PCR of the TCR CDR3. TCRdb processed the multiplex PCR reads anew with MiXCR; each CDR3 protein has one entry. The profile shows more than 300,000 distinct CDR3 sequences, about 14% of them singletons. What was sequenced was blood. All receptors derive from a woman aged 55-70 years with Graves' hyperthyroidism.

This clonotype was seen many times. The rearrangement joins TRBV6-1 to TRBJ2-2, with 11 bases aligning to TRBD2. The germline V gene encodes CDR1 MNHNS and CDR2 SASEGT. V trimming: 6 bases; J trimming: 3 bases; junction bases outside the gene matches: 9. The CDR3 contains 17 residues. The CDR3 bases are TGTGCCAGCAGCTCCAGACTAGCGGGACGGGACACCGGGGAGCTGTTTTTT. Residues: CASSSRLAGRDTGELFF.

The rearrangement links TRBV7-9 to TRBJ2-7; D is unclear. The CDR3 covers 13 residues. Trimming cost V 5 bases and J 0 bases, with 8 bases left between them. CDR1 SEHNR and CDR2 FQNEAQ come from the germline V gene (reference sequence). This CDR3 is CASSAIVSYEQYF. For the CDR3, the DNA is TGTGCCAGCAGCGCGATCGTCTCCTACGAGCAGTACTTC.

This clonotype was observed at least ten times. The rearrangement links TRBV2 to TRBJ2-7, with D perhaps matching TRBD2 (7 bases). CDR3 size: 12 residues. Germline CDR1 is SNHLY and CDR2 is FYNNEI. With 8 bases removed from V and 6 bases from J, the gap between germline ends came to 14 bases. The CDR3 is CASGRGGAEQYF. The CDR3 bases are TGTGCCAGCGGTAGAGGGGGGGCCGAGCAGTACTTC.

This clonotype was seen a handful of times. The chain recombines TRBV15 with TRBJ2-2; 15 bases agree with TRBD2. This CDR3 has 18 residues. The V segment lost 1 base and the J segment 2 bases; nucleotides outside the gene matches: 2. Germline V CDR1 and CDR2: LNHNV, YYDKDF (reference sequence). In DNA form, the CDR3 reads TGTGCCACCAGCAGAGCGGGACTAGCGGGAGGAAACACCGGGGAGCTGTTTTTT. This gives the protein CATSRAGLAGGNTGELFF.

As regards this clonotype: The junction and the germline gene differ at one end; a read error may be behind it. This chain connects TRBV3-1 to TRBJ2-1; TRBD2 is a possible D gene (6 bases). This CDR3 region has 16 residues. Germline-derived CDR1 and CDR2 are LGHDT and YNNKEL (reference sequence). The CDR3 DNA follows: TGTGCCAGCAGCTCACTCCGTACAATGTGGGACTCGGTGGTAGTCTTC. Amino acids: CASSSLRTMWDSVVVF.

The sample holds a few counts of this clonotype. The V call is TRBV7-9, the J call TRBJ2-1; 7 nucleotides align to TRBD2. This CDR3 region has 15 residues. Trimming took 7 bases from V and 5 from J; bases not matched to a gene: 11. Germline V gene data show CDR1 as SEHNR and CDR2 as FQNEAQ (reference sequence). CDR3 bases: TGTGCCAGCACATTAACTAGCGAGTGGGACAATGAGCAGTTCTTC. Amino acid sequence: CASTLTSEWDNEQFF.

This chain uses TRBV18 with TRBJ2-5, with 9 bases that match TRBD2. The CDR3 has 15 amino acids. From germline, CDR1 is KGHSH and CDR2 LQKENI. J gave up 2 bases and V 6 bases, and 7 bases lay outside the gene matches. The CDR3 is CASSYGTSPQETQYF. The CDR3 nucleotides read TGTGCCAGCTCGTACGGGACTAGCCCTCAAGAGACCCAGTACTTC. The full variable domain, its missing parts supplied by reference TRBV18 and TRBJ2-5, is NAGVMQNPRHLVRRRGQEARLRCSPMKGHSHVYWYRQLPEEGLKFMVYLQKENIIDESGMPKERFSAEFPKEGPSILRIQQVVRGDSAAYFCASSYGTSPQETQYFGPGTRLLVL.

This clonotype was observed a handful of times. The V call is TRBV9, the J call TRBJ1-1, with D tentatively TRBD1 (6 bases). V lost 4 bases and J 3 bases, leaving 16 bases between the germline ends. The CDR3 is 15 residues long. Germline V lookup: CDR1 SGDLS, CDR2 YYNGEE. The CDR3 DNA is TGTGCCAGCAGCCCCACGGGGGGCTTTTACACTGAAGCTTTCTTT. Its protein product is CASSPTGGFYTEAFF.

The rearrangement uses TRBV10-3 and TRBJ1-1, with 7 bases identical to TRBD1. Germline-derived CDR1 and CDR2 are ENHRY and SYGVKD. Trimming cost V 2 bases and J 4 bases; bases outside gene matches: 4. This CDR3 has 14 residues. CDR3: CAISEGAGGTEAFF. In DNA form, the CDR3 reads TGTGCCATCAGTGAGGGGGCAGGGGGCACTGAAGCTTTCTTT.

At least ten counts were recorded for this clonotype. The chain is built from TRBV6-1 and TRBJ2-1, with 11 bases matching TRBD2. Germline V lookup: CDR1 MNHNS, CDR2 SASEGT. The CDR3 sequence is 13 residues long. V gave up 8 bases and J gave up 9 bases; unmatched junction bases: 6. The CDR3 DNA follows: TGTGCCAGCGAAACTAGCGGGAGAACTGAGCAGTTCTTC. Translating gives CASETSGRTEQFF.

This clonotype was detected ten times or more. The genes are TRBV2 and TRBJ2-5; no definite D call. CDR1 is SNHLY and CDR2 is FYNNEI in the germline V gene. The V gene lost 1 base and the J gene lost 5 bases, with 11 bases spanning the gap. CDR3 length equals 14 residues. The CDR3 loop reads CASSEGTAVETQYF. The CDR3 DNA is TGTGCCAGCAGTGAAGGGACGGCGGTGGAGACCCAGTACTTC.

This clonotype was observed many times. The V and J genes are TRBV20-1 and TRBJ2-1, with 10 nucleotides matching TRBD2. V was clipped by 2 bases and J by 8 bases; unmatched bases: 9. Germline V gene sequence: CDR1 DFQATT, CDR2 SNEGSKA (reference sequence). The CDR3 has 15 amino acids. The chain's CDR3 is CSARPLAGVFDEQFF. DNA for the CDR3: TGCAGTGCTAGACCGCTAGCGGGAGTGTTCGATGAGCAGTTCTTC.

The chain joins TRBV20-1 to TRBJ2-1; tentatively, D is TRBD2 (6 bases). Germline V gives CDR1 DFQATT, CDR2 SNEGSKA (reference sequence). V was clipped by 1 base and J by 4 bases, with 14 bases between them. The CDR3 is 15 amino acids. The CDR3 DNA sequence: TGCAGTGCTAGAGGCGGGGCGGGACTTTACAATGAGCAGTTCTTC. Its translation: CSARGGAGLYNEQFF.

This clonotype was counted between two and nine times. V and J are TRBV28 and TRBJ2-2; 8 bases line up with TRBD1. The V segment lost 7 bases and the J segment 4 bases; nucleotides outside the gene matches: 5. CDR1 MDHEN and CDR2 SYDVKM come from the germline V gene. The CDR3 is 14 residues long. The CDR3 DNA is TGTGCCAGCACCGAAACAGGGGGCACCGGGGAGCTGTTTTTT. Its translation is CASTETGGTGELFF.

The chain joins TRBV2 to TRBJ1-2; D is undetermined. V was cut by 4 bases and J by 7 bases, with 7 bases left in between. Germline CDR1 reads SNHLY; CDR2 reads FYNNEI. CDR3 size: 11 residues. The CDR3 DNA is TGTGCCAGCAGTGCGGCAGGTGGCTACACCTTC. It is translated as CASSAAGGYTF.

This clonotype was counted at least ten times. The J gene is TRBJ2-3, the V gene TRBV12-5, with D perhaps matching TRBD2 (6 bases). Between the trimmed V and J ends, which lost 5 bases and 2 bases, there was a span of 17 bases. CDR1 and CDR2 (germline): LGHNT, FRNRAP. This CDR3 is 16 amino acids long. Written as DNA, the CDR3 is TGTGCTAGTGGTGCCCCGTTGGGGGGAACCACAGATACGCAGTATTTT. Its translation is CASGAPLGGTTDTQYF.

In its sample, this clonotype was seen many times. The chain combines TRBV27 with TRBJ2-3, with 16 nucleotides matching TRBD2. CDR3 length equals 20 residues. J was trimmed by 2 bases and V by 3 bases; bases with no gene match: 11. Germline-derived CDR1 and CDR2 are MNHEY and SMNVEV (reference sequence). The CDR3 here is CASSFNPPGLAGGFTDTQYF. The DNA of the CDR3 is TGTGCCAGCAGTTTCAACCCCCCGGGACTAGCGGGGGGGTTCACAGATACGCAGTATTTT.

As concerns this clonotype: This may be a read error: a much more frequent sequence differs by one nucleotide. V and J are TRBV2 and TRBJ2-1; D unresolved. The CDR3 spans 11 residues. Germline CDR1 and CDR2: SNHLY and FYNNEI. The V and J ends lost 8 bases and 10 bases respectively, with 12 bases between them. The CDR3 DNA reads TGTGCCAGCTCACACCCGACCGAGCAGTTCTTC. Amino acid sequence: CASSHPTEQFF.

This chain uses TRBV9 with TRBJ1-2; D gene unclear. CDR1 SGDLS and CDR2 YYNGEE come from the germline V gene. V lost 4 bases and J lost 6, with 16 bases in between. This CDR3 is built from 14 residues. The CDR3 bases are TGTGCCAGCAGCTCCAGGCCCGCGGCAGATGGCTACACCTTC. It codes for CASSSRPAADGYTF.

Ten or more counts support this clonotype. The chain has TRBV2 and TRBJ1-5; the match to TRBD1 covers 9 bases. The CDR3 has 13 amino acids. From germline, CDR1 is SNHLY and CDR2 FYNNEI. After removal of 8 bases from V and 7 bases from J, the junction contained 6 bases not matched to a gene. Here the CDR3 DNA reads TGTGCCAGCTCCGGGACAGGGCCGCAGCCCCAGCATTTT. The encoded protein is CASSGTGPQPQHF.

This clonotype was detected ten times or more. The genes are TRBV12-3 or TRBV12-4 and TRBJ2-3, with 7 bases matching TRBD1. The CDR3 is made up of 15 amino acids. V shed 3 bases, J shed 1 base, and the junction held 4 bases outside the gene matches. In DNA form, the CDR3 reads TGTGCCAGCAGTTTGAGTCAGGGGGGCACAGATACGCAGTATTTT. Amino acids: CASSLSQGGTDTQYF.

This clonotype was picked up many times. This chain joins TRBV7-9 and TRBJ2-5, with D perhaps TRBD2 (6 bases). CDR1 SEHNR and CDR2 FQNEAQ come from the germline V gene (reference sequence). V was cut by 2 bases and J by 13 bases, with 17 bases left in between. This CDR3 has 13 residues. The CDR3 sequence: CASSLSAEGKVYF. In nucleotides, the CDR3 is TGTGCCAGCAGCTTATCAGCGGAGGGGAAGGTGTACTTC.

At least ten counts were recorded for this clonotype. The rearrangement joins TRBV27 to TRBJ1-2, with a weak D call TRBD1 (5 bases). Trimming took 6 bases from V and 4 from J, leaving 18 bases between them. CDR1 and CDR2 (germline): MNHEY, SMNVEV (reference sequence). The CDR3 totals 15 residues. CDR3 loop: CASRGLGGTFYGYTF. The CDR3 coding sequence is TGTGCCAGCAGAGGGCTTGGGGGAACATTCTATGGCTACACCTTC.

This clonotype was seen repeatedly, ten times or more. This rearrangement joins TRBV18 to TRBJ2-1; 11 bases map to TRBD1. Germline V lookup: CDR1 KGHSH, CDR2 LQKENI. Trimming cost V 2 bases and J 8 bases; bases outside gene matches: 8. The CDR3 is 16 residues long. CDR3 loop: CASSPNGQGAVDEQFF. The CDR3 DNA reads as TGTGCCAGCTCACCAAACGGACAGGGGGCTGTAGATGAGCAGTTCTTC. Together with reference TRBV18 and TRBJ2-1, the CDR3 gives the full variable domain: NAGVMQNPRHLVRRRGQEARLRCSPMKGHSHVYWYRQLPEEGLKFMVYLQKENIIDESGMPKERFSAEFPKEGPSILRIQQVVRGDSAAYFCASSPNGQGAVDEQFFGPGTRLTVL.

The CDR3 protein is CASSPIRLGQQRNYGYTF. In DNA form, the CDR3 reads TGTGCCAGCAGCCCGATACGTCTGGGGCAGCAAAGGAACTATGGCTACACCTTC. The V gene is TRBV7-8, the J gene TRBJ1-2, with a possible D match to TRBD1 (5 bases). CDR1 is SGHVS and CDR2 is FQNEAQ in the germline V gene. This CDR3 contains 18 residues. Trimming removed 5 bases from V and 2 bases from J, with 24 bases in between.

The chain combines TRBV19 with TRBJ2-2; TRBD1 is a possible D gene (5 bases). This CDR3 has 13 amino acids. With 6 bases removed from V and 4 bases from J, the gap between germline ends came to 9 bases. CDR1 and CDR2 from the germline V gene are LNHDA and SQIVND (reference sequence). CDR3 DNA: TGTGCCAGTAGCGGGCAGGGCACCGGGGAGCTGTTTTTT. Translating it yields CASSGQGTGELFF.

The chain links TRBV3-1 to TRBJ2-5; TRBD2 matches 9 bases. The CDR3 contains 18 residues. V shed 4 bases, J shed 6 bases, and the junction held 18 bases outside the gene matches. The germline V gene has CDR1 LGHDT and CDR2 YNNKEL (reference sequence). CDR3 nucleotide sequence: TGTGCCAGCAGCCCTTTTAACGCGGGAGGGCCTCCAGCACAGACCCAGTACTTC. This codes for CASSPFNAGGPPAQTQYF.